This TCR beta chain was recorded in a study of blood T cell repertoires in COVID-19. Study overall: Sites across the United States, Italy and Spain contributed samples from acute and convalescent COVID-19. In each case, the material was cDNA or gDNA derived from T cells, B-cell-depleted T cells, or PBMCs.

Original analysis: Estimation of nucleated cell counts was performed using reference gene primer amplification. The table came from immunoSEQ multiplex PCR; TCRdb's copy has only in-frame clones and leaves some out. That table supplies the V and J calls and clone size; D and trimming were determined from the DNA. Of about 120,000 clones listed, about nine tenths are singletons. V dropped 8 bases and J dropped 8; count of bases not matched to a gene: 8. The CDR3 length is 11 residues. Germline V gene data show CDR1 as SQVTM and CDR2 as ANQGSEA. The receptor comes from a human donor with active COVID-19. The donor label of this sample is uncertain. Sequenced sample: peripheral blood. The chain links TRBV29-1 to TRBJ1-1; 7 bases fit TRBD1. The CDR3 bases are TGCAGCACCCGACAGGGAGCGGAAGCTTTCTTT. This sequence encodes CSTRQGAEAFF.